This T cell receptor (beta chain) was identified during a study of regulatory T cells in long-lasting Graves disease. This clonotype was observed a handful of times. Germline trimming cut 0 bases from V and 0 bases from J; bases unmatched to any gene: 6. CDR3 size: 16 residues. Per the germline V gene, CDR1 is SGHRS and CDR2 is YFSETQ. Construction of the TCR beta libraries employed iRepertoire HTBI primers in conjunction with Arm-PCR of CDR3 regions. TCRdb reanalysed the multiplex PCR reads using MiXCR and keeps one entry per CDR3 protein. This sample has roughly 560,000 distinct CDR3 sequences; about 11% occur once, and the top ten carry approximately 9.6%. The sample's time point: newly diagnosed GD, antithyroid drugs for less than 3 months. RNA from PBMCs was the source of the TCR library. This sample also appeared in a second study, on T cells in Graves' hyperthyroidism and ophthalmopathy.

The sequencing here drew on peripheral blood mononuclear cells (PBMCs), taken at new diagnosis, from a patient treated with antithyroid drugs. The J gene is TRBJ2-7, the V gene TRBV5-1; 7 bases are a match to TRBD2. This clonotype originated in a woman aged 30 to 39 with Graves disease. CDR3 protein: CASSLGLADLSYEQYF. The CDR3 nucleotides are TGCGCCAGCAGCTTGGGGCTAGCGGACCTCTCCTACGAGCAGTACTTC.